This T cell receptor (beta chain) was captured in a study of vaccination and CD4 T cells after COVID-19. Study-level findings and limits: Investigators enrolled relatively few convalescent patients and included no early post-infection timepoints.

The junction had 4 bases not matched to a gene; V was cut back by 2 bases and J by 6 bases. The CDR3 is made up of 13 amino acids. Germline CDR1 reads SGHRS; CDR2 reads YFSETQ. The treatment was: approximately nine-day PBMC culture with coronavirus spike peptide pools or control peptides (ViraFEST assay). Peptide-pool expansion of antigen-specific T cells preceded TCR sequencing in ViraFEST. IL-2 (roughly 10 IU/ml) and peptide pools (roughly 10 ug/ml) were added to cultures of 1.5 million to 2 million PBMCs per well. Oncomine TCR Beta short-read sequencing was applied to DNA from cultured CD4+ T cells. Investigators isolated genomic DNA from cultured CD4+ T cells. MiXCR was run by TCRdb on the PCR reads, yielding one entry per CDR3 protein. This table has approximately 16,000 distinct CDR3 sequences, less than 75% appearing once. The count of this clonotype is one. Its antigen is unknown.

Sequenced: CD4+ T cells from blood, cultured in vitro. The chain recombines TRBV5-1 with TRBJ1-2; TRBD1 matches 7 bases. The clonotype originates from a human donor who had recovered from COVID-19. This chain's CDR3 is CASSFDREDGYTF. The CDR3 DNA is TGCGCCAGCAGCTTCGACAGGGAAGATGGCTACACCTTC.